This T cell receptor beta chain appears in the sequencing data of a study of T cell repertoires in cytomegalovirus infection. TCRdb re-called the reads with MiXCR, one entry per CDR3 protein. The repertoire consists of around 740,000 distinct CDR3 sequences, with approximately 34% occurring once and the leading ten covering around 2.6%. This clonotype occurred a few times. Sequencing input: PBMCs. This TCR came from a human donor in good health (CMV status not recorded). Some clones in this sample may be carry-over from other donors' samples.

The CDR3 nucleotides are TGTGCCAGCAGTTTAACAACCGGGCCCTATAATTCACCCCTCCACTTT. Translation: CASSLTTGPYNSPLHF. V usage is TRBV12-3 or TRBV12-4 and J usage is TRBJ1-6; D remains ambiguous. The germline V and J ends were trimmed by 2 bases and 2 bases, with 10 bases remaining between them. This CDR3 has 16 residues.